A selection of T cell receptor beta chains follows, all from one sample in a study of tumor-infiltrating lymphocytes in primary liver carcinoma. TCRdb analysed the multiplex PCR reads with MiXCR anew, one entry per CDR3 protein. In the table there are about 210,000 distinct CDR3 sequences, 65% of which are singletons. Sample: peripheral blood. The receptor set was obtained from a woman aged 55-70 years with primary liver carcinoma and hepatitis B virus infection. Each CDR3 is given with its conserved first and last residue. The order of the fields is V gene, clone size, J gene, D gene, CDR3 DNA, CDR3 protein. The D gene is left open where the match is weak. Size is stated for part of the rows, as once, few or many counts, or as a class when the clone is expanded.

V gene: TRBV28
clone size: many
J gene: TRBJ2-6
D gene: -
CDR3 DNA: TGTGCCAGCAGTTTACTCGGGTCTGGGGCCAACGTCCTGACTTTC
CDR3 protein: CASSLLGSGANVLTF

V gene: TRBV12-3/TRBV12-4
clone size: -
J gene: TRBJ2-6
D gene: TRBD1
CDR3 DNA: TGTGCCAACAGTATTGGGACAGAGGGCTCGGGTGCCAACGTCCTGACTTTC
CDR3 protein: CANSIGTEGSGANVLTF

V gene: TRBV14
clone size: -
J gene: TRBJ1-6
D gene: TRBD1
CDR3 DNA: TGTGCCAGCAGTCCCCGGACAGGCCTCCATAATTCACCCCTCCACTTT
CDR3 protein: CASSPRTGLHNSPLHF

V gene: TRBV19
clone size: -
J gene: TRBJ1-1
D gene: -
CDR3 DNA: TGTGCCAGTAGTCCATCCTACCCGGTTAACACTGAAGCTTTCTTT
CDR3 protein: CASSPSYPVNTEAFF

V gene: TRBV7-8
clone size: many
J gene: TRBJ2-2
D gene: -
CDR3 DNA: TGTGCCAGCAGCTTGTCGGGGAACACCGGGGAGCTGTTTTTT
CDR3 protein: CASSLSGNTGELFF

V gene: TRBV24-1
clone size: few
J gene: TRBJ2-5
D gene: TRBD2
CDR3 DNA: TGTGCCACCAGTGATCACCCCTCGAGCGGGGGGCAAGAGACCCAGTACTTC
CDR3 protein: CATSDHPSSGGQETQYF

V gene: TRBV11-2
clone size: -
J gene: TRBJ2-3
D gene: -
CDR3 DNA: TGTGCCAGCAGCTTAGGCCCAATGGTCGCGGGCTTCACAGATACGCAGTATTTT
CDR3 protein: CASSLGPMVAGFTDTQYF

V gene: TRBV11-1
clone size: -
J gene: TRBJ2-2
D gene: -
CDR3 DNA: TGTGTCAGCTGTCGGGAGAGGCTGAACACCGGGGGGCTGTTTTTT
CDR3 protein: CVSCRERLNTGGLFF

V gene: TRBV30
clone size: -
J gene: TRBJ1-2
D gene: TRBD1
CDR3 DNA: TGTGCCTCATGCCGGACAGGGGCTAACTATGGCTACACCTTC
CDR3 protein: CASCRTGANYGYTF

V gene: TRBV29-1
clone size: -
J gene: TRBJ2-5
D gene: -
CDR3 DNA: TGCAGCGTCCTAACAGGGATGGAGACCCAGTACTTC
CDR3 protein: CSVLTGMETQYF

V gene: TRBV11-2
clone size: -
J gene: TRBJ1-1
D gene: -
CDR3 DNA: TGTGCCAGCAACATGCCGGGACGCAAGAACACTGAAGCTTTCTTT
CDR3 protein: CASNMPGRKNTEAFF

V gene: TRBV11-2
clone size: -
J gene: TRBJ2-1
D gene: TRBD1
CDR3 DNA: TGTGCCAGCAGCCTCGGACAGGTGGTTTTTAATGAGCTGTTCTTC
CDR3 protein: CASSLGQVVFNELFF

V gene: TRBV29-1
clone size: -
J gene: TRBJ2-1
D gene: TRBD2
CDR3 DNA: TGCAGCATTGACTCCGAGACTAGCGGTTACAATGAGCAGTTCTTC
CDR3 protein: CSIDSETSGYNEQFF

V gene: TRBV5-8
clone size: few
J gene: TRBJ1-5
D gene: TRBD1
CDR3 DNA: TGTGCCAGCAGCTCACTCCGGGACAGGGGGTTAACTCGCAATCAGCCCCAGCATTTT
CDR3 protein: CASSSLRDRGLTRNQPQHF

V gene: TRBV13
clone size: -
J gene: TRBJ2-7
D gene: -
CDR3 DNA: TGTGCCAGCACCCCTGGGACGGGAACCTACGAGCAGTACTTC
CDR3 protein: CASTPGTGTYEQYF

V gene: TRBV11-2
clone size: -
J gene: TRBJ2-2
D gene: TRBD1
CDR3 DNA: TGTGCCAGCAGCTGGACAGGGGGGACCGGGGAGCTGTTTTTT
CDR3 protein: CASSWTGGTGELFF